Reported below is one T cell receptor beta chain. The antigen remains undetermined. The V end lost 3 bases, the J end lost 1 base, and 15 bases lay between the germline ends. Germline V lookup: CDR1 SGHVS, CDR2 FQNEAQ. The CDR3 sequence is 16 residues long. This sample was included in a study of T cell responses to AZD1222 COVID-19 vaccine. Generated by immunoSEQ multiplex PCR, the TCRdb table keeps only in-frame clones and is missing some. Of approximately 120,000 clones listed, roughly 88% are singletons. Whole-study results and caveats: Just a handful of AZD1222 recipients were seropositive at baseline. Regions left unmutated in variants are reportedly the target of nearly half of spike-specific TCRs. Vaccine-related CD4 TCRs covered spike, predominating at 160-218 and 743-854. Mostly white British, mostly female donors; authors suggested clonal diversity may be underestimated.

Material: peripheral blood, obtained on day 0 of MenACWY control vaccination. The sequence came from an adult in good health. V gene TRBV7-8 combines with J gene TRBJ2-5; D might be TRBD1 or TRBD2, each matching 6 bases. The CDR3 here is CASSFYWRGTQETQYF. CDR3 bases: TGTGCCAGCAGCTTCTACTGGAGGGGGACCCAAGAGACCCAGTACTTC. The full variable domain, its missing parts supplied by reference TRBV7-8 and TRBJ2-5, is GAGVSQSPRYKVAKRGQDVALRCDPISGHVSLFWYQQALGQGPEFLTYFQNEAQLDKSGLPSDRFFAERPEGSVSTLKIQRTQQEDSAVYLCASSFYWRGTQETQYFGPGTRLLVL.